This T cell receptor (beta chain) was found in a study of T cell changes during pregnancy in multiple sclerosis. Method: immunoSEQ multiplex PCR; TCRdb's copy keeps in-frame clones and lacks some. The table has around 24,000 clones, about 89% seen once. The CDR3 spans 16 residues. Germline-derived CDR1 and CDR2 are MNHEY and SMNVEV (reference sequence). J gave up 4 bases and V 2 bases, and 9 bases lay outside the gene matches. This clonotype was obtained from a female donor in good health, enrolled as a control in a pregnancy study. The rearrangement links TRBV27 to TRBJ2-7, with TRBD1 matching over 9 bases. Here the sequenced sample was CD8+ T cells from peripheral blood mononuclear cells, taken in the first trimester of pregnancy. This chain's CDR3 is CASSLALGTGLYEQYF. DNA for the CDR3: TGTGCCAGCAGTTTAGCACTCGGGACAGGGTTGTACGAGCAGTACTTC.